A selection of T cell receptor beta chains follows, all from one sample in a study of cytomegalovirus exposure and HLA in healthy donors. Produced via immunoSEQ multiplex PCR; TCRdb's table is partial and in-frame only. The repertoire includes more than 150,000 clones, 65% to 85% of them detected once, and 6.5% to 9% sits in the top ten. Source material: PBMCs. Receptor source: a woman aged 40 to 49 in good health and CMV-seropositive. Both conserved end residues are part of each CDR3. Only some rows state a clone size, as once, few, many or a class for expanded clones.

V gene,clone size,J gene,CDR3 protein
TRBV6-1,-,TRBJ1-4,CASSEVIEKLFF
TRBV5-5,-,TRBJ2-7,CASSSGLAGGSRYEQYF
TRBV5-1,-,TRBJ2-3,CASSLPGTSGGSGTQYF
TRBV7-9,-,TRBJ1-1,CASSPTKQGHGAFF
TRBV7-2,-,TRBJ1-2,CASSLRQGQDGYTF
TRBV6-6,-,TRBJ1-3,CASTLSEVGSGNTIYF
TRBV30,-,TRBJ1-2,CACMDRAGGYTF
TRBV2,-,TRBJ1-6,CASTGTAYNSPLHF
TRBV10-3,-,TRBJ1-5,CAAQGEDQPQHF
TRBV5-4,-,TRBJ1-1,CASSLIGGRNTEAFF
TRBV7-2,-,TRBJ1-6,CASSSSPSSYNSPLHF
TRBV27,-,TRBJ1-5,CASSKTGLGNQPQHF
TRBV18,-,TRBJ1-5,CASSPRQGKHF
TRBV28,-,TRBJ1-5,CASSLSLSGNQPQHF
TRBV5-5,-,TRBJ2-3,CASSGDGGEEYF
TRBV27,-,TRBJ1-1,CASSFYPPGGSTEAFF
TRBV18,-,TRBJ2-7,CASSPPGSYEQYF
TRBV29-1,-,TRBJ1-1,CSVEDRQGTGSGTEAFF
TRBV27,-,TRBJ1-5,CASSLSWAGYGNQPQHF
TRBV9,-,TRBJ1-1,CASSVAGMNTEAFF
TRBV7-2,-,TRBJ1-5,CASSPISGQPQHF
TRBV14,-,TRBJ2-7,CASSRPESLEQYF
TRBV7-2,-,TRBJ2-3,CASSSIRTDTQYF
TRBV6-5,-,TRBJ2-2,CASSRRAGELFF
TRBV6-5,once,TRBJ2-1,CASRNRRGNEQFF
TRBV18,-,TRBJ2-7,CASSTSGSYEQYF
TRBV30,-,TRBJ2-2,CAWSVLLGTGKTGELFF
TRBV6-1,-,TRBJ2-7,CASRDRGDEQYF
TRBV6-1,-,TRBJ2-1,CASSGYGGNEQFF
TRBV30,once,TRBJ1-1,CAWSPPYTEAFF
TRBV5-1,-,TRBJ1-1,CASSGQGVPNEAFF
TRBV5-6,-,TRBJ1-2,CASSLGRTGATDTF
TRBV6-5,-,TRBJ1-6,CASRGTGPNSPLHF
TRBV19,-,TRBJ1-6,CASKGAVGSYNSPLHF
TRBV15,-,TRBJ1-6,CATSRDQGTNSPLHF
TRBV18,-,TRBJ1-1,CASSPTLTGGTEAFF
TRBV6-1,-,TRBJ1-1,CASNLSGMEAFF
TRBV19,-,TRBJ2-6,CASSTGTGDSGANVLTF
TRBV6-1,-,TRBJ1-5,CASSGDTLSNQPQHF
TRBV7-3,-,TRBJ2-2,CASSSGPGGTNTGELFF
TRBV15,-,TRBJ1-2,CATSRDRGPRYTF
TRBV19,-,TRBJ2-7,CASSTRSGVGEQYF
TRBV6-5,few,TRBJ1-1,CASSWDRGNTEAFF
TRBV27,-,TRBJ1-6,CASSLSGTENSPLHF
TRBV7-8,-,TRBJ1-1,CASSLRTGFEAFF